This paragraph reports one T cell receptor beta chain. The data stem from a study of blood T cell repertoires in COVID-19. Study background: Samples came from the United States, Italy and Spain, spanning acute and convalescent COVID-19. Sample material is recorded as cDNA or gDNA derived from T cells, B-cell-depleted T cells, or PBMCs.

Germline CDR1 MNHEY, CDR2 SVGEGT. This CDR3 has 14 residues. V lost 6 bases to trimming and J lost 8 bases; unmatched junction nucleotides: 10. Assay used: immunoSEQ multiplex PCR; TCRdb lists only in-frame clones, some missing. In the table there are 200,000 to 300,000 clones, more than 85% of which are singletons. Sequencing was done on a sample of peripheral blood. The V and J genes are TRBV6-2 or TRBV6-3 and TRBJ2-3, with TRBD2 matching over 8 bases. This sequence was found in a woman aged 60 to 75 with COVID-19, enrolled during active disease. For the CDR3, the DNA is TGTGCCAGCAGCCCCGGGGGGGCCATGGGTACGCAGTATTTT. Its protein is CASSPGGAMGTQYF.